Below are 4 T cell receptor beta chains sequenced from a single sample in a study of tumor-infiltrating lymphocytes in primary liver carcinoma. A constant-region primer primed TCR beta cDNA synthesis from roughly 520 ng of total RNA. ARM-PCR, slightly modified, supplied the TCR beta libraries through three nested multiplex PCR rounds. Researchers ran the first two PCR rounds for approximately 10 cycles each with TRBV1-TRBV30 forward primers and a C-beta reverse primer. TCRdb recomputed calls from the multiplex PCR reads with MiXCR, one row per CDR3 protein. The table includes 330,000 or so distinct CDR3 sequences, less than 75% detected once. Extraction also yielded germline DNA, while blood RNA was obtained from unsorted whole blood. Sample: peripheral blood. These TCRs come from a man aged 35-49 years with primary liver carcinoma and hepatitis B virus infection.

V and J are TRBV11-2 and TRBJ2-1; 8 bases match TRBD2. Looked up from germline, CDR1 is SGHAT and CDR2 is FQNNGV. The V and J ends lost 9 bases and 8 bases, in that order; junction bases with no gene match: 9. The CDR3 sequence is 13 residues long. The CDR3 DNA is TGTGCCAGTAGCCTGACTAGCGTCTATGAGCAGTTCTTC. Its protein product is CASSLTSVYEQFF.

The rearrangement joins TRBV30 to TRBJ1-3, with D hard to call. The CDR3 sequence is 15 residues long. Germline CDR1 and CDR2: GTSNPN and SVGIG (reference sequence). V was shortened by 2 bases and J by 0 bases, with 11 bases between the two germline ends. The CDR3 nucleotides are TGTGCCTGGAGTTCTCGGGGAGGCTCTGGAAACACCATATATTTT. Protein: CAWSSRGGSGNTIYF. Full variable domain (outside the CDR3, taken from reference TRBV30 and TRBJ1-3): SQTIHQWPATLVQPVGSPLSLECTVEGTSNPNLYWYRQAAGRGLQLLFYSVGIGQISSEVPQNLSASRPQDRQFILSSKKLLLSDSGFYLCAWSSRGGSGNTIYFGEGSWLTVV.

V and J are TRBV12-3 or TRBV12-4 and TRBJ1-6, with D possibly matching TRBD1 (5 bases). This CDR3 comprises 15 residues. Deletions cut 6 bases from V and 4 bases from J, with 13 bases between. CDR3 residues: CASRGHRFYNSPLHF. CDR3 in DNA: TGTGCCAGCAGGGGGCACAGGTTTTATAATTCACCCCTCCACTTT.

Notes on this clonotype: The conserved phenylalanine or tryptophan is not found at the CDR3 terminus, so this likely reflects a read error. The J gene is TRBJ1-2, the V gene TRBV11-2; D ambiguous. Germline assignment: CDR1 SGHAT and CDR2 FQNNGV. This CDR3 has 14 amino acids. CDR3 in DNA: TGTGTCAGCAGCTTAGACACGGTTAACTATGGCTACACCTAC. Encoded protein: CVSSLDTVNYGYTY.